This note documents a single TCR beta chain sequence. The source of the sample is a study of blood T cell repertoires in COVID-19. Germline V CDR1 and CDR2: MGHRA, YSYEKL. V shed 1 base, J shed 0 bases, and the junction held 8 bases outside the gene matches. The CDR3 is 17 residues long. Produced via immunoSEQ multiplex PCR; TCRdb's table is partial and in-frame only. The sample holds 50,000 to 65,000 clones, more than 80% seen once. Sequenced material: peripheral blood. The receptor was isolated from a woman aged 55-70 years with acute or convalescent COVID-19. The chain joins TRBV4-1 to TRBJ1-2, with 7 bases identical to TRBD1. Here the CDR3 DNA reads TGCGCCAGCAGCCAAGCGCACTTTGGACAGGCTAACTATGGCTACACCTTC. Protein product: CASSQAHFGQANYGYTF.